This T cell receptor beta chain was captured by sequencing in a study of metastatic and nonmetastatic thyroid tumors. This clone was observed at least ten times. In the authors' workflow: To classify distant metastasis in papillary thyroid cancer, a model was built from CDR3 differences across clinicopathological groups. TCRdb ran MiXCR on the PCR reads. It is TCRdb's table, rather than the study itself, that gives the V and J calls and clone size. The repertoire has about 49,000 clones, less than 5% of them found once; the top ten carry about 9.8%. Among the patients, none had received any treatment before thyroid surgery. Looked up from germline, CDR1 is LGHDT and CDR2 is YNNKEL (reference sequence). V lost 1 base and J 4 bases, leaving 14 bases between the germline ends. This CDR3 region has 16 residues.

Sequenced: blood. The sequence was collected from a female donor with papillary thyroid cancer or a benign thyroid nodule (not recorded which). Some clones in this sample may be carry-over from other donors' samples. The chain recombines TRBV3-1 with TRBJ2-1; D could derive from TRBD1 or TRBD2 (5 bases each). The CDR3 sequence: CASSQGIPGPYNEQFF. Written as DNA, the CDR3 is TGTGCCAGCAGCCAAGGGATACCGGGGCCTTACAATGAGCAGTTCTTC.